The T cell receptor beta chain described here comes from a study of shared clonotypes between healthy human individuals. Study as a whole: Every donor yielded three CD4 naive, three CD4 memory, two CD8 naive and one CD8 memory plate. Study-level findings and limits: The study generally estimated greater richness for naive than memory subsets. Around 5.3% of naive CD4 clonotypes were shared across a few donors.

It was around 190 ng DNA, 25,000 to 35,000 T cell genomes, that sorted-subset replicate PCRs used. Sequencing used immunoSEQ multiplex PCR; TCRdb keeps in-frame clones, though not all of them. Among 2.3 million or so clones listed, more than 80% were seen once. On this clone: Its antigen is unidentified.

This CDR3 region has 17 residues. V was trimmed by 5 bases and J by 4 bases, leaving 20 bases between them. Germline CDR1 and CDR2: SEHNR and FQNEAQ (reference sequence). The sample was naive CD4+ T cells from PBMCs. The subset: CD45RA+ positively selected. V and J are TRBV7-9 and TRBJ2-2; a weak D match, TRBD2 (6 bases). This TCR derives from a man aged 18 to 30 in good health. Some clones in this sample may be carry-over from other donors' samples. DNA of the CDR3: TGTGCCAGCAGCCCTCCCCGGCGGGAATTGATCACCGGGGAGCTGTTTTTT. This encodes CASSPPRRELITGELFF.